The sample holds a few counts of the clone carrying this T cell receptor beta chain. Its target is not known. The sample originates from a study of T cell responses to AZD1222 COVID-19 vaccine. Study information: Investigators merged groups given second doses at roughly 4 or roughly 12 weeks. Study results and limitations: Reportedly, close to half of spike-specific TCRs are directed against unmutated variant regions.

J was trimmed by 4 bases and V by 7 bases; bases with no gene match: 4. Germline-derived CDR1 and CDR2 are SEHNR and FQNEAQ (reference sequence). This CDR3 spans 14 amino acids. Profiling relied on immunoSEQ multiplex PCR, and the TCRdb table lists in-frame clones only, not all of them. The sample has 65,000 to 95,000 clones; 80% are singletons. Specimen: peripheral blood, collected on day 0 of AZD1222 vaccination. The source of this sequence is an adult in good health. The rearrangement links TRBV7-9 to TRBJ1-4; 9 bases line up with TRBD1. The CDR3 is CASTRTGVNEKLFF. The CDR3 region has the DNA TGTGCCAGCACCCGGACAGGGGTTAATGAAAAACTGTTTTTT.